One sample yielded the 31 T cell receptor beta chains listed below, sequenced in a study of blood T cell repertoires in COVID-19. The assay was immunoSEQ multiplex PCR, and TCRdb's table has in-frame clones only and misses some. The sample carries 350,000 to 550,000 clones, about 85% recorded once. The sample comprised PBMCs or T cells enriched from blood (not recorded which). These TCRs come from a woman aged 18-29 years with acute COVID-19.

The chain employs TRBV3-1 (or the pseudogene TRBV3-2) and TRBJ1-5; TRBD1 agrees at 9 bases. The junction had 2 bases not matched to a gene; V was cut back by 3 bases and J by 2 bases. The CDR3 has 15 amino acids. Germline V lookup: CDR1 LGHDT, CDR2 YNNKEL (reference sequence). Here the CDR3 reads CASSQDRGRNQPQHF. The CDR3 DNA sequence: TGTGCCAGCAGCCAGGACAGGGGTCGCAATCAGCCCCAGCATTTT.

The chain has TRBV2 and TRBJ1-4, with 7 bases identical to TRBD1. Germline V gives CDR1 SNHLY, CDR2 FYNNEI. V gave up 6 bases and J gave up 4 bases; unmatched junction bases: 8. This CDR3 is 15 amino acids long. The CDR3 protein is CASRRQGALNEKLFF. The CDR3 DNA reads TGTGCCAGCAGAAGACAGGGAGCGCTTAATGAAAAACTGTTTTTT.

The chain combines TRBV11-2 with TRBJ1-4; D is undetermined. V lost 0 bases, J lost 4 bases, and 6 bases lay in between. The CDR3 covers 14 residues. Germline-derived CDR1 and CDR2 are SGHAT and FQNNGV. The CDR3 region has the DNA TGTGCCAGCAGCTTAGACAGATTTAATGAAAAACTGTTTTTT. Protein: CASSLDRFNEKLFF.

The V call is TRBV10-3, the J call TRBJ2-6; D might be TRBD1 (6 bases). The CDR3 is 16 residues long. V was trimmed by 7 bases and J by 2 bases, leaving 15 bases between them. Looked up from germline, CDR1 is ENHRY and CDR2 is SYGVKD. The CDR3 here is CAITTGTTPGANVLTF. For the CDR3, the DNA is TGTGCCATCACTACAGGGACCACCCCTGGGGCCAACGTCCTGACTTTC.

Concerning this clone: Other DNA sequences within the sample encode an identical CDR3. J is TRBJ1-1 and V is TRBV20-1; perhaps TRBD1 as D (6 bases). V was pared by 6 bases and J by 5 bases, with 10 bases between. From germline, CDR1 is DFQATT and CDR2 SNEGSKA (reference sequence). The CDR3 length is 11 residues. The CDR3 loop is CSAERGTEAFF. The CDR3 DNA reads TGCAGTGCGGAGAGGGGGACTGAAGCTTTCTTT.

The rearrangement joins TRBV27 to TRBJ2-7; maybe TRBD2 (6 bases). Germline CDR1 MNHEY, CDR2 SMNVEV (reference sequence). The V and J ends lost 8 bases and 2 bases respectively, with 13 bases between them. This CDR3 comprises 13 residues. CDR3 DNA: TGTGCCAGCGGACTTAGCGGTACCTACGAGCAGTACTTC. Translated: CASGLSGTYEQYF.

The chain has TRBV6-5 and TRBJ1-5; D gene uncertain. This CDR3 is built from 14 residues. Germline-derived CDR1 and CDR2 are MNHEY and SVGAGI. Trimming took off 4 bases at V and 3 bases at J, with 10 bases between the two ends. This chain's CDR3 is CASSLLGVNQPQHF. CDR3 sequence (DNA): TGTGCCAGCAGTTTGTTGGGAGTCAATCAGCCCCAGCATTTT.

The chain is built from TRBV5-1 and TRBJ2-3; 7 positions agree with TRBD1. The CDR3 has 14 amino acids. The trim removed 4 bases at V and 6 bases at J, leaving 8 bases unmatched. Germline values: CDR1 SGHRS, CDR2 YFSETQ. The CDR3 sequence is CASSDRQGVDTQYF. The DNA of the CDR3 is TGCGCCAGCAGCGACCGACAGGGCGTGGATACGCAGTATTTT.

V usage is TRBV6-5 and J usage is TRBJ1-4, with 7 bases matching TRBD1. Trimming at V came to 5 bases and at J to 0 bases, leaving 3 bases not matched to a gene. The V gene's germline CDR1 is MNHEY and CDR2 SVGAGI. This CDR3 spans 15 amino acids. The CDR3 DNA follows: TGTGCCAGCAGTCCGGGGACAGCAACTAATGAAAAACTGTTTTTT. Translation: CASSPGTATNEKLFF.

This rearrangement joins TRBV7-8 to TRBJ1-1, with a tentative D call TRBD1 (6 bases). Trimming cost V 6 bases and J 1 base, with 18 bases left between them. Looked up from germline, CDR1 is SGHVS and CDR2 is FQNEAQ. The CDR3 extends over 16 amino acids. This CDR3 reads CASRDSYALSNTEAFF. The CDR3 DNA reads TGTGCCAGCAGGGACAGCTACGCACTATCGAACACTGAAGCTTTCTTT.

The CDR3 reads CASSESGLGQDEQFF. The DNA for the CDR3 is TGCGCCAGCAGTGAGTCGGGACTGGGACAGGATGAGCAGTTCTTC. The chain joins TRBV10-1 to TRBJ2-1, with 8 bases identical to TRBD1. The CDR3 has 15 residues. The germline gives CDR1 WNHNN, CDR2 SYGVQD (reference sequence). V was pared by 0 bases and J by 8 bases, with 6 bases of the junction left unmatched.

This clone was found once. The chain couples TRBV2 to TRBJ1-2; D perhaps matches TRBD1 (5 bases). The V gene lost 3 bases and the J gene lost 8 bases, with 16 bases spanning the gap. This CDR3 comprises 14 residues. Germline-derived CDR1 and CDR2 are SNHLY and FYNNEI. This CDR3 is CASSEDGQSRGYTF. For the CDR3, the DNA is TGTGCCAGCAGTGAGGACGGACAAAGTCGAGGCTACACCTTC.

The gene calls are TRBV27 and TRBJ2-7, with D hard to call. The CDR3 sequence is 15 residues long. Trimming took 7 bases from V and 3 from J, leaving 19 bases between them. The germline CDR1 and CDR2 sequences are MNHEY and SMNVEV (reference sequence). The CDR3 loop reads CASKPRGRLNYEQYF. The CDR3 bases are TGTGCCAGCAAGCCGCGAGGCCGATTGAACTACGAGCAGTACTTC.

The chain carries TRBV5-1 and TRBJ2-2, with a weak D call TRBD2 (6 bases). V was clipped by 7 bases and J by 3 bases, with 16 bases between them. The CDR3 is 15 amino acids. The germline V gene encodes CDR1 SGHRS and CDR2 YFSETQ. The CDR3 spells CASSPSTGDTGELFF. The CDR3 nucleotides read TGCGCCAGCTCCCCTTCCACGGGGGACACCGGGGAGCTGTTTTTT.

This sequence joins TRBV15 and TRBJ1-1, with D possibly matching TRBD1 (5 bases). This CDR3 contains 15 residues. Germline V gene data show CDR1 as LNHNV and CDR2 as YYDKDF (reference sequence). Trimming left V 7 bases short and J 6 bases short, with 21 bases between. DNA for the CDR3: TGTGCCACCACTGGCTCGCTGCAGGGCGTCCCTGAAGCTTTCTTT. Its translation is CATTGSLQGVPEAFF.

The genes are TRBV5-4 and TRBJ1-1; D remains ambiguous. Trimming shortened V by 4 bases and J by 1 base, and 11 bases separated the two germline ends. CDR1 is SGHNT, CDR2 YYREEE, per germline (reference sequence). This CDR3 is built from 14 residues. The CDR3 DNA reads TGTGCCAGCAGCCCCACGGGAGCGAACACTGAAGCTTTCTTT. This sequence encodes CASSPTGANTEAFF.

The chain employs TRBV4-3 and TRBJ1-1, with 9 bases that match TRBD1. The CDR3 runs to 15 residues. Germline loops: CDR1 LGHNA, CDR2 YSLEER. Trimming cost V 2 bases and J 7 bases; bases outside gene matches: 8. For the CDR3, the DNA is TGCGCCAGCAGCCAAAATCACAGGGGGCCCTTTGAAGCTTTCTTT. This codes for CASSQNHRGPFEAFF.

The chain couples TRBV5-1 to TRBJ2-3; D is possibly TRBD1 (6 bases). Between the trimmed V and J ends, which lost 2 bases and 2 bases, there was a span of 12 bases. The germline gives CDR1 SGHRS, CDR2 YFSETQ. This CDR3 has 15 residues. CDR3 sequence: CASSLTGLTTDTQYF. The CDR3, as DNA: TGCGCCAGCAGCTTAACAGGGCTCACCACAGATACGCAGTATTTT.

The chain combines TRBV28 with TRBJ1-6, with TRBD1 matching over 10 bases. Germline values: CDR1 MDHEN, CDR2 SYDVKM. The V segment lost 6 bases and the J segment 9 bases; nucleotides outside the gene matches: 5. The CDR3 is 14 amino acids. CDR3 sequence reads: CASSRRQGASPLHF. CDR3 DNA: TGTGCCAGCAGCCGACGACAGGGGGCTTCACCCCTCCACTTT. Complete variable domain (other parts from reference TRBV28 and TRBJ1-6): DVKVTQSSRYLVKRTGEKVFLECVQDMDHENMFWYRQDPGLGLRLIYFSYDVKMKEKGDIPEGYSVSREKKERFSLILESASTNQTSMYLCASSRRQGASPLHFGNGTRLTVT.

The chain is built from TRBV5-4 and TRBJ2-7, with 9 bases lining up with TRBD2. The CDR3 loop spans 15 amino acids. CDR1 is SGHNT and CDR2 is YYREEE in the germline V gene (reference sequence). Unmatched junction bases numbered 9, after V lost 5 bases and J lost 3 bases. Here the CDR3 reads CASSLQAGGYYEQYF. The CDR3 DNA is TGTGCCAGCAGTCTTCAAGCGGGGGGATACTACGAGCAGTACTTC.

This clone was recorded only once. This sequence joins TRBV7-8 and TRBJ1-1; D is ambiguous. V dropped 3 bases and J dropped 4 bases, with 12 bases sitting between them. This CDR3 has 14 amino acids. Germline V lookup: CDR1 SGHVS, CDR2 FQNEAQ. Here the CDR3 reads CASSLSVFGTEAFF. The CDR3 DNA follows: TGTGCCAGCAGCTTGTCGGTATTCGGCACTGAAGCTTTCTTT.

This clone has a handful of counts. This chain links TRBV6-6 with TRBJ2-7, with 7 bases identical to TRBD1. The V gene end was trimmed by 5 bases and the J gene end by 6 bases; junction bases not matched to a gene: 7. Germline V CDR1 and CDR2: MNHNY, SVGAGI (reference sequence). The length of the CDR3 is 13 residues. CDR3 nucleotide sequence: TGTGCCAGCAGTCTAACAGGGGTCCCCGAGCAGTACTTC. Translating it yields CASSLTGVPEQYF.

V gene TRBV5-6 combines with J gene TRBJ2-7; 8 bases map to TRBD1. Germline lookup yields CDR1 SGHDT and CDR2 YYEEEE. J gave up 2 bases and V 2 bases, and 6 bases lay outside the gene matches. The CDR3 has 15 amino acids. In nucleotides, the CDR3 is TGTGCCAGCAGCTTCCCTCGGGACAGGACCTACGAGCAGTACTTC. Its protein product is CASSFPRDRTYEQYF.

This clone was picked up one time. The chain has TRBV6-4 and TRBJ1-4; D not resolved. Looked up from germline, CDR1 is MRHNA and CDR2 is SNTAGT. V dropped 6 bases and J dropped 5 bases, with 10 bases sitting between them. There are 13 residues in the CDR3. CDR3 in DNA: TGTGCCAGCAGCGCAACAGCAAATGAAAAACTGTTTTTT. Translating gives CASSATANEKLFF.

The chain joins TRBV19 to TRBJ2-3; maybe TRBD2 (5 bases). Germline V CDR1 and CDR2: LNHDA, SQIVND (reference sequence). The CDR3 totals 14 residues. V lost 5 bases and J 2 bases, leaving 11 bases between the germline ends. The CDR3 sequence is CASSPGRDTDTQYF. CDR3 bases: TGTGCCAGTAGTCCCGGACGGGACACAGATACGCAGTATTTT.

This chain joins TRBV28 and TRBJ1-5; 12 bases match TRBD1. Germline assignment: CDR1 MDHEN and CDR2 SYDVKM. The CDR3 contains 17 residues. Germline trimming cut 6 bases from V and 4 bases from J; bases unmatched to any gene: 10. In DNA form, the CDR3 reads TGTGCCAGCAGCCAGGCCGGGACAGGGGGCGGTAATCAGCCCCAGCATTTT. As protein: CASSQAGTGGGNQPQHF. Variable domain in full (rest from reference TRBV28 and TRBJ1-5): DVKVTQSSRYLVKRTGEKVFLECVQDMDHENMFWYRQDPGLGLRLIYFSYDVKMKEKGDIPEGYSVSREKKERFSLILESASTNQTSMYLCASSQAGTGGGNQPQHFGDGTRLSIL.

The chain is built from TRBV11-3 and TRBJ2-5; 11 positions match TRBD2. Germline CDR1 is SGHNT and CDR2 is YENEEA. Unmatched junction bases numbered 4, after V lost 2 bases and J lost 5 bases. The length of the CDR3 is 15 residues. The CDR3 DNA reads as TGTGCCAGCAGCTTAACTAGCGGGAGTCTTGAGACCCAGTACTTC. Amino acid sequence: CASSLTSGSLETQYF.

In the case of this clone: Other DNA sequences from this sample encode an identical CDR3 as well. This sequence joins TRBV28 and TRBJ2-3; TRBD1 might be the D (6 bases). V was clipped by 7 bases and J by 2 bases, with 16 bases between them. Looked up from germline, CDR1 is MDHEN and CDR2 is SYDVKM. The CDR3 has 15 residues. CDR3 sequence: CASKGGTGITDTQYF. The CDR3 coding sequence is TGTGCCAGCAAGGGCGGAACAGGGATCACAGATACGCAGTATTTT.

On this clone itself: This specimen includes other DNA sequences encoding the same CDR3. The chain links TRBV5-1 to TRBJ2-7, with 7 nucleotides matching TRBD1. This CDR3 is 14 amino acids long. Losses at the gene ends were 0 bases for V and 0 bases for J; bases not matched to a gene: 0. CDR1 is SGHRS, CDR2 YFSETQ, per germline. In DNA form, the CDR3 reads TGCGCCAGCAGCTTGGGACAGGGCTCCTACGAGCAGTACTTC. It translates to CASSLGQGSYEQYF.

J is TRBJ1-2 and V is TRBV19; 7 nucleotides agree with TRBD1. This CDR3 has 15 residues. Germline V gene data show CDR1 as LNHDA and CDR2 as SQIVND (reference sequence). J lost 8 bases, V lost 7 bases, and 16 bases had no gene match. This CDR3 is CASTMGSEGADGYTF. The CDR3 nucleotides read TGTGCCAGTACTATGGGGTCTGAGGGGGCCGACGGCTACACCTTC. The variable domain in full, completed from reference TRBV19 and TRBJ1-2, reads DGGITQSPKYLFRKEGQNVTLSCEQNLNHDAMYWYRQDPGQGLRLIYYSQIVNDFQKGDIAEGYSVSREKKESFPLTVTSAQKNPTAFYLCASTMGSEGADGYTFGSGTRLTVV.

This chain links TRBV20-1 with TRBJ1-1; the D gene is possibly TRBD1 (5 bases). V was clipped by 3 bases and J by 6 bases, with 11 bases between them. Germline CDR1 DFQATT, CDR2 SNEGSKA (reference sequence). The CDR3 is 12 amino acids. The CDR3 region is CSASQGTPEAFF. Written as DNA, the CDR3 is TGCAGTGCTAGTCAGGGTACCCCTGAAGCTTTCTTT.